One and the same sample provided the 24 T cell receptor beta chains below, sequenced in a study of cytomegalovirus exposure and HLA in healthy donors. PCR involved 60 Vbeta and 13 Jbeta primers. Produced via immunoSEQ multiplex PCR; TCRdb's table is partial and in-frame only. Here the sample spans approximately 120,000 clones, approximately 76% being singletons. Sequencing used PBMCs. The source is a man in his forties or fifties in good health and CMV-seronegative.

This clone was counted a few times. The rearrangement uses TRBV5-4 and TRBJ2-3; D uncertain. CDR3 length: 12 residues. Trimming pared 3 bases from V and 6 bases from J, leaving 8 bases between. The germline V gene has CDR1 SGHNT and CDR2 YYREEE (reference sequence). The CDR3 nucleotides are TGTGCCAGCAGCTCCCCGAGGGATACGCAGTATTTT. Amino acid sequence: CASSSPRDTQYF.

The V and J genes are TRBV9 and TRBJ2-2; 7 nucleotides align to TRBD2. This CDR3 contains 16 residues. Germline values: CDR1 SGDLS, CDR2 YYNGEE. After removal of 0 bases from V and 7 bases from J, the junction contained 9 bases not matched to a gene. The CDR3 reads CASSVGRGGGFGELFF. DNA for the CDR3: TGTGCCAGCAGCGTAGGTCGGGGCGGGGGATTCGGGGAGCTGTTTTTT.

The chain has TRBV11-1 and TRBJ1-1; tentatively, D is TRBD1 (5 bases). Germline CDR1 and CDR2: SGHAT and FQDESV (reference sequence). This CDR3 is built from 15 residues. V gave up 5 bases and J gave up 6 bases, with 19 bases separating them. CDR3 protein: CASSNRDWLSSEAFF. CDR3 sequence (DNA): TGTGCCAGCAGCAACCGGGACTGGTTGAGCTCTGAAGCTTTCTTT.

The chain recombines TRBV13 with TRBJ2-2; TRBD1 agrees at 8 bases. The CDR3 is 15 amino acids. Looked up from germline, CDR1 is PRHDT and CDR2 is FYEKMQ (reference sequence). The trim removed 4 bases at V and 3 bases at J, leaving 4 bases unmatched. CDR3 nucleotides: TGTGCCAGCAGCTCTCACAGGGGGTACACCGGGGAGCTGTTTTTT. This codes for CASSSHRGYTGELFF.

In DNA form, the CDR3 reads TGCGCCAGCAGCCCTTCGACAGGCAGCAGCTCCTACGAGCAGTACTTC. Translating it yields CASSPSTGSSSYEQYF. The genes are TRBV5-1 and TRBJ2-7, with D tentatively TRBD1 (6 bases). Trimming removed 4 bases at V and 0 bases at J, with 17 bases between. CDR3 size: 16 residues. Germline-derived CDR1 and CDR2 are SGHRS and YFSETQ.

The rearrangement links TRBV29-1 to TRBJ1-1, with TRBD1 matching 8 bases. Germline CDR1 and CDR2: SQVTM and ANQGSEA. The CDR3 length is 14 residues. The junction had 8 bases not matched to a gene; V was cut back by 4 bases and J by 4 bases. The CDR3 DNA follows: TGCAGCGTTGGCAGGGGGCAACGTGGCACTGAAGCTTTCTTT. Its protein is CSVGRGQRGTEAFF.

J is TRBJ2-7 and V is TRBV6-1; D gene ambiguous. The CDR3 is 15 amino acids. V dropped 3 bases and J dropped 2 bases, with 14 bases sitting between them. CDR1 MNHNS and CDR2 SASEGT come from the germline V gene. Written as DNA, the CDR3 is TGTGCCAGCAGTGACCATGTGGCCTCCCCCTACGAGCAGTACTTC. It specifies CASSDHVASPYEQYF.

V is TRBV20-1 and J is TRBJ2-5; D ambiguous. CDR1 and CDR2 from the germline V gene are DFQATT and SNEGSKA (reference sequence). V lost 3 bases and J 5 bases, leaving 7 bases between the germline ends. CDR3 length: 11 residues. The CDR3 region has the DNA TGCAGTGCTAGGTCACTGGAGACCCAGTACTTC. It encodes CSARSLETQYF.

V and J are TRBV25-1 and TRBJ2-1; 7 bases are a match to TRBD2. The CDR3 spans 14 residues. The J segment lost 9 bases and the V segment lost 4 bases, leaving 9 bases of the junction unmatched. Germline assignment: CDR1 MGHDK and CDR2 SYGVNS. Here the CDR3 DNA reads TGTGCCAGCAGTGGGACTAGTTGGGGCAGTGAGCAGTTCTTC. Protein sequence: CASSGTSWGSEQFF.

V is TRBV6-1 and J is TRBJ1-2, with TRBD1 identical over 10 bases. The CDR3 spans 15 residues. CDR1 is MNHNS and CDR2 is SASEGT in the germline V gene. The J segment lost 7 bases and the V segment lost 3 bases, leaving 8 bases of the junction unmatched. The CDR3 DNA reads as TGTGCCAGCAGTGAGTGGGACAGGGGATCGGGTGGCTACACCTTC. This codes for CASSEWDRGSGGYTF.

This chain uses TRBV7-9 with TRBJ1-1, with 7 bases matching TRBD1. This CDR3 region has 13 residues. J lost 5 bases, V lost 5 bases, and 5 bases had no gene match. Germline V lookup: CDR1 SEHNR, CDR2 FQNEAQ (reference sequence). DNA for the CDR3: TGTGCCAGCAGCAGACAGGGTCGGACTGAAGCTTTCTTT. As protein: CASSRQGRTEAFF.

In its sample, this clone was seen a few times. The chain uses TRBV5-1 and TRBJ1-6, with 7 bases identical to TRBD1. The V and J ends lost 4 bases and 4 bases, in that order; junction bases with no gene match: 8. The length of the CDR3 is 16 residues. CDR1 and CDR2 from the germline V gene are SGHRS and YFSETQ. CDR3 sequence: CASSVRQGAYNSPLHF. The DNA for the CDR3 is TGCGCCAGCAGCGTAAGACAGGGCGCGTATAATTCACCCCTCCACTTT.

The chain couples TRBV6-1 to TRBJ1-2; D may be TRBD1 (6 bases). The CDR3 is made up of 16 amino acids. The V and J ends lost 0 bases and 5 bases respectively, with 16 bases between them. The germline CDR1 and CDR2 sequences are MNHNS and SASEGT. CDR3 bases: TGTGCCAGCAGTGAAGCGATGGGGGCGGTTGGGTATGGCTACACCTTC. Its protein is CASSEAMGAVGYGYTF.

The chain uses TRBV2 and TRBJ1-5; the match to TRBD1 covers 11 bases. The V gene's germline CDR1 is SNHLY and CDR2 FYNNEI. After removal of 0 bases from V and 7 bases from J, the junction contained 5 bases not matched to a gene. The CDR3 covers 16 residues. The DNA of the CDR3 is TGTGCCAGCAGTGAAGCGCGGACAGGGGGCGCCCAGCCCCAGCATTTT. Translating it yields CASSEARTGGAQPQHF.

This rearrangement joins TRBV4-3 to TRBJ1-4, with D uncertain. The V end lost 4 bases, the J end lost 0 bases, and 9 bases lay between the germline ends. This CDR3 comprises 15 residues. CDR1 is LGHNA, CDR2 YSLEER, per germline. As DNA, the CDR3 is TGCGCCAGCAGCCCCGCAAGAGCAACTAATGAAAAACTGTTTTTT. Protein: CASSPARATNEKLFF.

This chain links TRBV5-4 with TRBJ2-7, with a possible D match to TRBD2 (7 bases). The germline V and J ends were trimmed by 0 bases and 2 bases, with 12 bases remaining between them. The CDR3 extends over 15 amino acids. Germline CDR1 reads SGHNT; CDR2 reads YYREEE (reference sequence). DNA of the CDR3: TGTGCCAGCAGCTTGGGGGGGGGCCCAACCTACGAGCAGTACTTC. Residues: CASSLGGGPTYEQYF. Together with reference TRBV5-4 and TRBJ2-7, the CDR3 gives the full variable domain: ETGVTQSPTHLIKTRGQQVTLRCSSQSGHNTVSWYQQALGQGPQFIFQYYREEENGRGNFPPRFSGLQFPNYSSELNVNALELDDSALYLCASSLGGGPTYEQYFGPGTRLTVT.

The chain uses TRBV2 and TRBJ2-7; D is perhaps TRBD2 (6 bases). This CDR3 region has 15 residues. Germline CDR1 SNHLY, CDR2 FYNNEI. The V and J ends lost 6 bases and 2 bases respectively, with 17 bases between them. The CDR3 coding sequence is TGTGCCAGCAGGGCTGCCGGGACTGGTACCTACGAGCAGTACTTC. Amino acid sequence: CASRAAGTGTYEQYF.

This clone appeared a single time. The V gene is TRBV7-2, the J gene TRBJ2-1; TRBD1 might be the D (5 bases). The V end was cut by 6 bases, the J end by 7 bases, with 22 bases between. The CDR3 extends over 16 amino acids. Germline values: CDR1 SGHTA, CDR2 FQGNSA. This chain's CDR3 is CASSRLLSGYSNEQFF. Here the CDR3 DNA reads TGTGCCAGCAGTAGACTCCTTTCAGGGTACTCGAATGAGCAGTTCTTC.

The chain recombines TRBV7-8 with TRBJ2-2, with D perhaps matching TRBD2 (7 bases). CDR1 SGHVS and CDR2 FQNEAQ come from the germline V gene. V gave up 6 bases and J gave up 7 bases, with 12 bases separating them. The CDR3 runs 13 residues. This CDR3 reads CASRLGGGGELFF. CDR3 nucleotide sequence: TGTGCCAGCAGGTTGGGAGGGGGCGGGGAGCTGTTTTTT.

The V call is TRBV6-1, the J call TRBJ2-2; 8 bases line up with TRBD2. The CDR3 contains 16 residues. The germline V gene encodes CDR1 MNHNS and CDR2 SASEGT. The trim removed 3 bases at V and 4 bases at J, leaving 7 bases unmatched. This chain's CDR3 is CASSERGDYFTGELFF. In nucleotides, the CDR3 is TGTGCCAGCAGTGAGCGGGGGGACTACTTCACCGGGGAGCTGTTTTTT.

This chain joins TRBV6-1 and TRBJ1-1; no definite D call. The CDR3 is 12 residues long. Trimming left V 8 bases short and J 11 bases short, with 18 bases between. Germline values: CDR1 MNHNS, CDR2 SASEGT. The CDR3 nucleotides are TGTGCCAGCCGAGTATTCCCGACTGGGGCTTTCTTT. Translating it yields CASRVFPTGAFF.

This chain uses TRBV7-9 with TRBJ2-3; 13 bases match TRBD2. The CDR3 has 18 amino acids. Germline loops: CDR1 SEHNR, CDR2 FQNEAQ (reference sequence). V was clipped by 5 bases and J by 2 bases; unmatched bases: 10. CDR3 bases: TGTGCCAGCAGCCCCACTAGCGGGGGGGCTAGGGCCACAGATACGCAGTATTTT. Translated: CASSPTSGGARATDTQYF.

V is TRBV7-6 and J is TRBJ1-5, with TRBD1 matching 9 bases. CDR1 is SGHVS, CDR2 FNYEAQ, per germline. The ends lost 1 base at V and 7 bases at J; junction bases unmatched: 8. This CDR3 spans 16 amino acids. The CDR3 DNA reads TGTGCCAGCAGCTTAGAACAGGGGGCCTTTCACCAGCCCCAGCATTTT. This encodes CASSLEQGAFHQPQHF.

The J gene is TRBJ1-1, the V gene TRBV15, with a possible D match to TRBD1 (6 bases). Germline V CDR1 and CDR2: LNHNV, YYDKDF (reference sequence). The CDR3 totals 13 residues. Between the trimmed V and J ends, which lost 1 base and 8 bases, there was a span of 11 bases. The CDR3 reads CATSRVDDREAFF. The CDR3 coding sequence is TGTGCCACCAGCAGAGTTGATGACAGGGAAGCTTTCTTT.